These T cell receptor beta chains were read from a single sample in a study of Graves' ophthalmopathy and Graves' hyperthyroidism. In TCRdb, the multiplex PCR reads were re-called with MiXCR into one record per CDR3 protein. This sample yields hundreds of thousands of distinct CDR3 sequences, of which around a fifth are seen a single time; roughly 3.2% belongs to the top ten. Sequences were obtained from peripheral blood. These receptors all stem from a woman between 18 and 29 years old with stable Graves' hyperthyroidism. The CDR3 runs from the conserved cysteine through the conserved F or W. D genes are given only for firm matches. Size tells how often a clone was seen (once, few, many) or the class of an expanded clone, and some rows leave it out.

D: NA
V: TRBV30
J: TRBJ2-2
size: few
CDR3: CAWSPGHLNTGELFF
DNA: TGTGCCTGGAGCCCTGGACACCTGAACACCGGGGAGCTGTTTTTT

D: NA
V: TRBV6-1
J: TRBJ1-1
size: many
CDR3: CASSEAEFGNTEAFF
DNA: TGTGCCAGCAGTGAAGCGGAGTTTGGGAACACTGAAGCTTTCTTT

D: TRBD1
V: TRBV29-1
J: TRBJ2-2
size: many
CDR3: CSVEDLGGAGNTGELFF
DNA: TGCAGCGTTGAAGATCTAGGGGGCGCGGGGAACACCGGGGAGCTGTTTTTT

D: NA
V: TRBV12-5
J: TRBJ1-1
size: NA
CDR3: CASGFSIITEAFF
DNA: TGTGCTAGTGGTTTTTCAATAATCACTGAAGCTTTCTTT

D: TRBD1
V: TRBV6-5
J: TRBJ1-5
size: few
CDR3: CASRTGSQPQHF
DNA: TGTGCCAGCAGGACAGGGAGTCAGCCCCAGCATTTT

D: NA
V: TRBV10-3
J: TRBJ1-2
size: many
CDR3: CAISEARGRLSYGYTF
DNA: TGTGCCATCAGTGAGGCGAGGGGCCGATTATCTTATGGCTACACCTTC

D: TRBD2
V: TRBV6-5
J: TRBJ2-7
size: NA
CDR3: CASSYSSPSGGYEQYF
DNA: TGTGCCAGCAGTTACTCGTCTCCTAGCGGGGGTTACGAGCAGTACTTC

D: TRBD1
V: TRBV12-3/TRBV12-4
J: TRBJ2-5
size: NA
CDR3: CASSQDRAGTQYF
DNA: TGTGCCAGCAGTCAGGACAGGGCGGGGACCCAGTACTTC

D: NA
V: TRBV25-1
J: TRBJ1-2
size: NA
CDR3: CASSGRVAFYGYTF
DNA: TGTGCCAGCAGTGGCCGGGTCGCTTTCTATGGTTACACCTTC

D: NA
V: TRBV11-3
J: TRBJ2-2
size: many
CDR3: CASSLNGRGLGGELFF
DNA: TGTGCCAGCAGCTTAAACGGCAGGGGTTTGGGCGGGGAGCTGTTTTTT

D: TRBD1
V: TRBV7-9
J: TRBJ1-6
size: NA
CDR3: CASSPNPWTGKDSPLHF
DNA: TGTGCCAGCAGCCCGAACCCTTGGACAGGGAAGGATTCACCCCTCCACTTT

D: NA
V: TRBV14
J: TRBJ2-7
size: many
CDR3: CASSQGLAGRQYF
DNA: TGTGCCAGCAGCCAAGGTCTGGCGGGACGGCAGTACTTC

D: NA
V: TRBV6-4
J: TRBJ2-1
size: many
CDR3: CASSDSYDYYNEQFF
DNA: TGTGCCAGCAGTGACTCTTACGACTACTACAATGAGCAGTTCTTC

D: TRBD2
V: TRBV3-1
J: TRBJ2-2
size: NA
CDR3: CASSPLLAGRTSGSGYTGELFF
DNA: TGTGCCAGCAGCCCCCTGTTAGCAGGGCGGACTAGCGGGAGCGGGTACACCGGGGAGCTGTTTTTT

D: TRBD1
V: TRBV6-5
J: TRBJ1-1
size: NA
CDR3: CASSSSGQGRTEAFF
DNA: TGTGCCAGCAGTTCATCCGGACAGGGAAGGACTGAAGCTTTCTTT